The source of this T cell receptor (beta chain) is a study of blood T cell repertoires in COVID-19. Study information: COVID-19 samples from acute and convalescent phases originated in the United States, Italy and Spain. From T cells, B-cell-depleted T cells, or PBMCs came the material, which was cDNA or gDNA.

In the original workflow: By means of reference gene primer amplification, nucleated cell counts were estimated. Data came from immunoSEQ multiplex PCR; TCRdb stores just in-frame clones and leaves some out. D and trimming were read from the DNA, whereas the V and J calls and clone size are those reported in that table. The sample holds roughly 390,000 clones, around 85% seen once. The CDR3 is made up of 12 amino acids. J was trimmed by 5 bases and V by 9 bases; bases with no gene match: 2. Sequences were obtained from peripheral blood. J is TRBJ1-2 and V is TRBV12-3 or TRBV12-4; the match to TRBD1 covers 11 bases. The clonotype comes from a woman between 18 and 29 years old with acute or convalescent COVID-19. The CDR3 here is CASGDRGYGYTF. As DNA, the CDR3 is TGTGCCAGTGGGGACAGGGGGTATGGCTACACCTTC.